This is a list of T cell receptor beta chains from one sample in a study of cytomegalovirus exposure and HLA in healthy donors. Sequenced by immunoSEQ multiplex PCR; TCRdb stores in-frame clones only, minus some. The sample lists more than 95,000 clones; around 60% were seen once. Sequencing was carried out using PBMCs. These receptors were taken from a man in his 60s in good health and CMV-seronegative. CDR3s include the opening cysteine and the closing phenylalanine or tryptophan. The order of the fields is J gene, clone size, V gene, D gene, CDR3 DNA, CDR3 protein. A D gene is named only where the DNA matches it firmly. Some rows have no size entry. The others give once, few or many, or a class for an expanded clone.

j_gene: TRBJ2-1
abundance: few
v_gene: TRBV14
d_gene: TRBD2
CDR3nt: TGTGCCAGCAGCCAGTACCGGAGCGGGGGCAATGAGCAGTTCTTC
CDR3aa: CASSQYRSGGNEQFF

j_gene: TRBJ2-3
abundance: once
v_gene: TRBV7-8
d_gene: -
CDR3nt: TGTGCCAGCAGCATCCTGAGAGCCACAGATACGCAGTATTTT
CDR3aa: CASSILRATDTQYF

j_gene: TRBJ2-7
abundance: once
v_gene: TRBV29-1
d_gene: -
CDR3nt: TGCAGCGTGCGGGGAGCCTACGAGCAGTACTTC
CDR3aa: CSVRGAYEQYF

j_gene: TRBJ1-2
abundance: -
v_gene: TRBV18
d_gene: -
CDR3nt: TGTGCCAGCTCGCAGGACAACAGGGCCAACTATGGCTACACCTTC
CDR3aa: CASSQDNRANYGYTF

j_gene: TRBJ2-7
abundance: -
v_gene: TRBV29-1
d_gene: TRBD1
CDR3nt: TGCAGCGTCCGGACAGGGGGGTCCTACGAGCAGTACTTC
CDR3aa: CSVRTGGSYEQYF

j_gene: TRBJ1-1
abundance: -
v_gene: TRBV7-9
d_gene: -
CDR3nt: TGTGCCAGCAGCTTATCACCGAAGGGACACTTGAACACTGAAGCTTTCTTT
CDR3aa: CASSLSPKGHLNTEAFF

j_gene: TRBJ2-2
abundance: -
v_gene: TRBV30
d_gene: TRBD2
CDR3nt: TGTGCCTGGAGCGGGGGGTGGACCGGGGAGCTGTTTTTT
CDR3aa: CAWSGGWTGELFF

j_gene: TRBJ1-4
abundance: -
v_gene: TRBV11-3
d_gene: -
CDR3nt: TGTGCCAGCAGCTTGAGGGGGAGTGAAAAACTGTTTTTT
CDR3aa: CASSLRGSEKLFF

j_gene: TRBJ1-1
abundance: few
v_gene: TRBV2
d_gene: TRBD1
CDR3nt: TGTGCCAGCATGAGGGGGCCTTCGGCCAACACTGAAGCTTTCTTT
CDR3aa: CASMRGPSANTEAFF

j_gene: TRBJ1-1
abundance: -
v_gene: TRBV7-6
d_gene: -
CDR3nt: TGTGCCAGCAGCGTAACAGGAGAGAACACTGAAGCTTTCTTT
CDR3aa: CASSVTGENTEAFF

j_gene: TRBJ2-5
abundance: few
v_gene: TRBV11-1
d_gene: TRBD1
CDR3nt: TGTGCCAGCAGTTGGGACAGGGGGTCGGAGACCCAGTACTTC
CDR3aa: CASSWDRGSETQYF

j_gene: TRBJ2-1
abundance: -
v_gene: TRBV5-1
d_gene: TRBD1
CDR3nt: TGCGCCAGCAGCCGACAGGGGGGATACAATGAGCAGTTCTTC
CDR3aa: CASSRQGGYNEQFF

j_gene: TRBJ2-5
abundance: -
v_gene: TRBV13
d_gene: -
CDR3nt: TGTGCCAGCAGCTCAAAAGCGGTCCCCCCAGGTGGGACCCAGTACTTC
CDR3aa: CASSSKAVPPGGTQYF

j_gene: TRBJ1-6
abundance: -
v_gene: TRBV10-3
d_gene: TRBD1
CDR3nt: TGTGCCATCAGTGACACAGGGGGGATCTATAATTCACCCCTCCACTTT
CDR3aa: CAISDTGGIYNSPLHF

j_gene: TRBJ1-2
abundance: -
v_gene: TRBV27
d_gene: -
CDR3nt: TGTGCCAGCAGTCCCGGTGGAGGAGGGTATTATGGCTACACCTTC
CDR3aa: CASSPGGGGYYGYTF

j_gene: TRBJ1-1
abundance: few
v_gene: TRBV5-1
d_gene: TRBD1
CDR3nt: TGCGCCAGCAGCTCGGGACAGGGCTCGATGAACACTGAAGCTTTCTTT
CDR3aa: CASSSGQGSMNTEAFF

j_gene: TRBJ2-7
abundance: -
v_gene: TRBV2
d_gene: TRBD1
CDR3nt: TGTGCCAGCAGTGACCAGGGACAGGGGTTCGACGAGCAGTACTTC
CDR3aa: CASSDQGQGFDEQYF